This TCR beta chain was sequenced for a study of monozygotic twins with cystic fibrosis. About this clone: Its cognate antigen is unknown.

Study-level findings and limits: Low clonality (median roughly 0.01) suggested a mostly naive repertoire. Monozygotic CF twin pairs shared significantly more nucleotide-identical clonotypes than unrelated CF individuals did.

Germline V gene sequence: CDR1 SGHNT, CDR2 YENEEA. CDR3 size: 16 residues. The ends were cut back, 4 bases at V and 2 bases at J, with 17 bases in the middle. TCRdb's table, derived via immunoSEQ multiplex PCR, lists solely in-frame clones and lacks some. This table holds 11,000 to 15,000 clones, 80% to 90% found once. The genes are TRBV11-3 and TRBJ1-2, with D uncertain. The TCR comes from a boy between 10 and 17 years old with cystic fibrosis. Sample: blood. CDR3 sequence: CASSSSYRDRNYGYTF. The CDR3 DNA reads as TGTGCCAGCAGCTCCAGCTATCGCGACCGGAACTATGGCTACACCTTC.